This T cell receptor beta chain was profiled in a study of vaccination and CD4 T cells after COVID-19. Details on this clonotype: Its cognate antigen is unknown.

Once obtained from cultured CD4+ T cells, the DNA was sequenced using the Oncomine TCR Beta short-read assay. TCRdb re-derived calls from the PCR reads in MiXCR, one entry per CDR3 protein. The sample lists under 20,000 distinct CDR3 sequences; 54% were seen once. The sample's treatment: approximately nine-day PBMC culture with coronavirus spike peptide pools or control peptides (ViraFEST assay). The V and J ends lost 0 bases and 2 bases respectively, with 12 bases between them. In germline, CDR1 is SGHRS, CDR2 YFSETQ. The CDR3 has 15 amino acids. The source was CD4+ T cells from blood, cultured in vitro, collected before SARS-CoV-2 vaccination. The chain joins TRBV5-1 to TRBJ2-7; the D gene is possibly TRBD2 (5 bases). The receptor was isolated from a human donor who had recovered from COVID-19. CDR3 residues: CASSLGGYATYEQYF. CDR3 sequence (DNA): TGCGCCAGCAGCTTGGGCGGGTACGCTACCTACGAGCAGTACTTC.